This T cell receptor beta chain was found in a study of naive and memory T cell subsets. The CDR3 runs to 15 residues. Germline values: CDR1 SGHRS, CDR2 YFSETQ. V shed 7 bases, J shed 2 bases, and the junction held 6 bases outside the gene matches. This clonotype was seen a handful of times. Two oligonucleotides, mixed equimolar, formed the beta constant-region primer covering TRBC1 and TRBC2. TCRdb called the UMI-ligation and nested PCR reads again in MiXCR, with one record for every CDR3 protein. The sample has around 160,000 distinct CDR3 sequences, about 18% seen once; the top ten hold about 0.13%.

Sequencing was done on a sample of naive CD4+ T cells from blood. This clonotype was sampled from a human donor in good health. The rearrangement joins TRBV5-1 to TRBJ2-1; 10 bases fit TRBD2. CDR3 amino acids: CASCSGRITYNEQFF. The CDR3 nucleotides are TGCGCCAGCTGTAGCGGGAGGATAACCTACAATGAGCAGTTCTTC.